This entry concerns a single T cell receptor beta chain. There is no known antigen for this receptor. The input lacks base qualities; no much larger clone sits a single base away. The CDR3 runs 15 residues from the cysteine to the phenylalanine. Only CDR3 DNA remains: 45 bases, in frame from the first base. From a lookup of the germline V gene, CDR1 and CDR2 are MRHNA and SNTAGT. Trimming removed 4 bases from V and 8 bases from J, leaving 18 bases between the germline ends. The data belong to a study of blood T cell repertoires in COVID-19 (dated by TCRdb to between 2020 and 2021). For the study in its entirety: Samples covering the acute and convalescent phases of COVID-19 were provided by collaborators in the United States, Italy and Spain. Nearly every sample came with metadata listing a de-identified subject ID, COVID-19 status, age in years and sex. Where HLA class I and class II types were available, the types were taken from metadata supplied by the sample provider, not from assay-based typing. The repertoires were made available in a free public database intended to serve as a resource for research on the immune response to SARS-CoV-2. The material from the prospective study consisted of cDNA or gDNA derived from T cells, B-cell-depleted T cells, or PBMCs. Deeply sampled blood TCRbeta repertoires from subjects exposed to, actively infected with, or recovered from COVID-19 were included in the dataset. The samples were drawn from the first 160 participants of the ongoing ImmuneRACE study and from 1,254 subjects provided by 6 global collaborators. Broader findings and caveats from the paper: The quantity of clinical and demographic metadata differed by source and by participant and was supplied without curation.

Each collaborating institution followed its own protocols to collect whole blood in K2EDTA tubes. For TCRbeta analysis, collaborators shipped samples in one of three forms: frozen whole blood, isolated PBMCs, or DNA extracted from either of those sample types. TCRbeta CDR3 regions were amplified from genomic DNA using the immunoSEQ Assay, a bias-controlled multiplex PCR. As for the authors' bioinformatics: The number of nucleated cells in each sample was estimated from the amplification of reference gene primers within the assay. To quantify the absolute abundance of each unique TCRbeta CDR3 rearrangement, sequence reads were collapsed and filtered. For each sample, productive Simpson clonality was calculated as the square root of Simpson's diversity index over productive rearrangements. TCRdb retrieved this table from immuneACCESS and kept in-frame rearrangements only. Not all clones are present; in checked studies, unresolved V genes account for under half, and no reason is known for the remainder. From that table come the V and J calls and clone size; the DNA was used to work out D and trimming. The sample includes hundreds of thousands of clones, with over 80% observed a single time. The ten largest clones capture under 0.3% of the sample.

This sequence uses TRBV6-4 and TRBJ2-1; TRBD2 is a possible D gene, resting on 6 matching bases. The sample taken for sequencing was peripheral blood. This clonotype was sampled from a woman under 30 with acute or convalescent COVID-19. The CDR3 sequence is CASSVRRGVGHEQFF. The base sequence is TGTGCCAGCAGTGTCCGGCGGGGAGTCGGGCATGAGCAGTTCTTC.